Listed below are T cell receptor beta chains from one sample, sequenced in a study of control samples from healthy donors and cancer patients. Profiled with immunoSEQ multiplex PCR; TCRdb holds only in-frame clones, not every one. The table has approximately 50,000 clones, 95% seen once; the top ten hold less than 3%. Sequencing used blood. The receptors were gathered from a young man in good health. The CDR3 runs from the conserved cysteine through the conserved F or W. Part of the rows lack a size; the others show once, few, many or a class for expanded clones.

CDR3 length,clone size,V gene,CDR3 protein
12,.,TRBV19,CASSIGVNEQFF
12,.,TRBV6-2/TRBV6-3,CASSPTDEKLFF
15,.,TRBV7-8,CASSLAPGSHQPQHF
15,.,TRBV6-5,CASSLSGRVTDTQYF
13,.,TRBV28,CASSLGRSYEQYF
12,.,TRBV7-3,CASSDRGTEQFF
13,.,TRBV5-1,CASRMVGMETQYF
15,.,TRBV6-1,CASSDLTLSGEKLFF
15,.,TRBV21-1,CASSVHIAIRTEAFF
14,.,TRBV6-6,CASSILFSSYEQYF
15,.,TRBV5-5,CASSLEREGTYEQYF
15,.,TRBV5-8,CASSLEGGSNQPQHF
12,.,TRBV27,CASSFRGQGQYF
12,once,TRBV19,CASSIGNSPLHF
15,few,TRBV7-6,CASSLSTGDFYEQYF
12,.,TRBV12-3/TRBV12-4,CASSLEGTEAFF
14,.,TRBV6-2/TRBV6-3,CASSYRGGNYEQYF
14,.,TRBV6-1,CASSESGTFYEQYF
12,.,TRBV30,CQYGRESYEQYF
15,.,TRBV6-5,CASSIRQGATGELFF
18,.,TRBV10-1,CASLDPGRRGPAYNEQFF
16,once,TRBV15,CATSRDRTVRYNEQFF
16,.,TRBV9,CASSILEGAGANVLTF
16,.,TRBV6-6,CASSYSRARTNEKLFF
13,.,TRBV12-3/TRBV12-4,CASSQGHRYGYTF
13,.,TRBV10-3,CAISVVVGSEAFF
14,.,TRBV5-1,CASRAGTGNYGYTF
11,.,TRBV12-3/TRBV12-4,CASSGDNEQFF
14,.,TRBV27,CASSPGDGTDTQYF
14,.,TRBV7-3,CASSQGLGGETQYF
15,.,TRBV27,CASGRKGGSNQPQHF
14,.,TRBV13,CASSNTPRTGELFF
12,.,TRBV30,CAWSVGGNTIYF
15,.,TRBV19,CASSRAGMGTNEQFF
16,once,TRBV12-5,CASGLLSGQVPVEQYF
14,.,TRBV25-1,CASSRGDDTGELFF
11,.,TRBV20-1,CSARGNTEAFF
14,.,TRBV9,CASSEGLVTDTQYF
16,.,TRBV4-1,CASSQVIGRRLNEQFF
13,.,TRBV18,CASSGQGGYEQYF
13,.,TRBV7-2,CASSSWTATEAFF
16,once,TRBV27,CASSQRGTGWGDTQYF